A selection of T cell receptor beta chains follows, all from one sample in a study of technical replicates of blood from several donors. Method: immunoSEQ multiplex PCR; TCRdb's copy keeps in-frame clones and lacks some. This repertoire shows around 61,000 clones, approximately 86% found once; its top ten account for roughly 5.1%. Material: PBMCs. These receptors came from a human donor in good health. Some clones in this sample may be carry-over from other donors' samples. Each CDR3 is given with its conserved first and last residue. Each record gives: V gene, CDR3 length, clone size, J gene, D gene, CDR3 protein, CDR3 DNA. D genes are given only for firm matches. Expanded clones get a size class; other rows say once, few or many, or leave the size out.

V: TRBV18
length: 16
size: NA
J: TRBJ2-1
D: NA
CDR3: CASSPNVWSSYNEQFF
DNA: TGTGCCAGCTCACCAAATGTGTGGAGCTCCTACAATGAGCAGTTCTTC

V: TRBV6-6
length: 16
size: NA
J: TRBJ1-2
D: TRBD1
CDR3: CASSSQGTEGGYGYTF
DNA: TGTGCCAGCAGTTCCCAGGGGACAGAAGGGGGCTATGGCTACACCTTC

V: TRBV7-2
length: 18
size: NA
J: TRBJ1-5
D: TRBD1
CDR3: CASSASAGQGYSNQPQHF
DNA: TGTGCCAGCAGCGCTAGTGCGGGACAGGGGTATAGCAATCAGCCCCAGCATTTT

V: TRBV25-1
length: 15
size: NA
J: TRBJ1-1
D: NA
CDR3: CASSDPAAGGTEAFF
DNA: TGTGCCAGCAGTGACCCGGCAGCCGGGGGCACTGAAGCTTTCTTT

V: TRBV27
length: 18
size: NA
J: TRBJ2-1
D: TRBD2
CDR3: CASSPPPGLSGTYNEQFF
DNA: TGTGCCAGCAGTCCTCCCCCTGGACTGAGCGGGACGTACAATGAGCAGTTCTTC

V: TRBV7-3
length: 14
size: NA
J: TRBJ1-1
D: NA
CDR3: CASSPTGLHTEAFF
DNA: TGTGCCAGCAGCCCCACAGGGTTACACACTGAAGCTTTCTTT

V: TRBV7-9
length: 14
size: NA
J: TRBJ2-7
D: TRBD2
CDR3: CASSLGLAEPEQYF
DNA: TGTGCCAGCAGCTTAGGACTAGCGGAGCCCGAGCAGTACTTC

V: TRBV5-1
length: 13
size: NA
J: TRBJ2-7
D: NA
CDR3: CASSKGEGYEQYF
DNA: TGCGCCAGCAGTAAGGGAGAGGGCTACGAGCAGTACTTC

V: TRBV7-7
length: 12
size: NA
J: TRBJ2-3
D: NA
CDR3: CASSPGTDTQYF
DNA: TGTGCCAGCAGCCCCGGGACAGATACGCAGTATTTT

V: TRBV2
length: 15
size: NA
J: TRBJ2-7
D: TRBD2
CDR3: CASRLFSGSPYEQYF
DNA: TGTGCCAGCAGACTTTTCAGCGGGAGCCCCTACGAGCAGTACTTC

V: TRBV7-9
length: 13
size: NA
J: TRBJ2-3
D: NA
CDR3: CASSLQGTDTQYF
DNA: TGTGCCAGCAGCTTACAGGGTACAGATACGCAGTATTTT

V: TRBV6-5
length: 11
size: NA
J: TRBJ1-1
D: NA
CDR3: CASSAGGWAFF
DNA: TGTGCCAGCAGCGCGGGGGGGTGGGCTTTCTTT

V: TRBV7-2
length: 14
size: NA
J: TRBJ2-5
D: NA
CDR3: CASSLFRGRETQYF
DNA: TGTGCCAGCAGCTTATTCAGGGGTCGGGAGACCCAGTACTTC

V: TRBV19
length: 15
size: NA
J: TRBJ1-5
D: NA
CDR3: CASSIARDRNQPQHF
DNA: TGTGCCAGTAGTATAGCTAGAGACAGGAATCAGCCCCAGCATTTT

V: TRBV6-1
length: 16
size: NA
J: TRBJ1-5
D: TRBD1
CDR3: CASSGLDRGSNQPQHF
DNA: TGTGCCAGCAGTGGACTCGACAGGGGTAGCAATCAGCCCCAGCATTTT

V: TRBV19
length: 15
size: NA
J: TRBJ2-1
D: NA
CDR3: CASTTGLSSYNEQFF
DNA: TGTGCCAGTACCACAGGGTTGAGCTCCTACAATGAGCAGTTCTTC

V: TRBV7-2
length: 14
size: NA
J: TRBJ1-1
D: NA
CDR3: CASSLLSLDTEAFF
DNA: TGTGCCAGCAGCTTATTGAGCCTGGACACTGAAGCTTTCTTT

V: TRBV19
length: 16
size: NA
J: TRBJ2-6
D: TRBD1
CDR3: CASSITGVSGANVLTF
DNA: TGTGCCAGTAGTATCACAGGGGTCTCTGGGGCCAACGTCCTGACTTTC

V: TRBV7-2
length: 16
size: NA
J: TRBJ2-5
D: NA
CDR3: CASSLAPTSIRGYQYF
DNA: TGTGCCAGCAGCTTAGCGCCGACTAGTATCCGCGGTTACCAGTACTTC

V: TRBV29-1
length: 13
size: NA
J: TRBJ2-7
D: TRBD1
CDR3: CSVDWTGGSEQYF
DNA: TGCAGCGTTGATTGGACAGGGGGCTCCGAGCAGTACTTC

V: TRBV4-3
length: 16
size: NA
J: TRBJ2-7
D: NA
CDR3: CASSQGDRGTSYEQYF
DNA: TGCGCCAGCAGCCAAGGGGACCGGGGGACCTCCTACGAGCAGTACTTC

V: TRBV12-5
length: 15
size: NA
J: TRBJ1-5
D: NA
CDR3: CASGQGGTEHQPQHF
DNA: TGTGCTAGTGGCCAGGGAGGGACCGAACATCAGCCCCAGCATTTT

V: TRBV5-1
length: 14
size: NA
J: TRBJ2-5
D: NA
CDR3: CASSSPGNQETQYF
DNA: TGCGCCAGCAGCTCGCCGGGGAATCAAGAGACCCAGTACTTC

V: TRBV7-3
length: 15
size: NA
J: TRBJ2-7
D: NA
CDR3: CASSEGVGVAYEQYF
DNA: TGTGCCAGCAGCGAAGGGGTTGGGGTGGCCTACGAGCAGTACTTC

V: TRBV7-6
length: 16
size: NA
J: TRBJ2-7
D: TRBD2
CDR3: CASSLGTSGRTWEQYF
DNA: TGTGCCAGCAGCTTAGGGACTAGCGGGAGAACCTGGGAGCAGTACTTC

V: TRBV18
length: 14
size: NA
J: TRBJ2-7
D: TRBD1
CDR3: CASSRTGDYYEQYF
DNA: TGTGCCAGCTCACGGACAGGAGACTACTACGAGCAGTACTTC

V: TRBV5-1
length: 14
size: NA
J: TRBJ2-7
D: NA
CDR3: CASSWWRDSYEQYF
DNA: TGCGCCAGCAGCTGGTGGCGGGACTCCTACGAGCAGTACTTC

V: TRBV29-1
length: 11
size: NA
J: TRBJ1-3
D: NA
CDR3: CSGNQGNTIYF
DNA: TGCAGCGGCAACCAGGGAAACACCATATATTTT

V: TRBV19
length: 14
size: NA
J: TRBJ1-2
D: TRBD1
CDR3: CASSLTGRNYGYTF
DNA: TGTGCCAGTAGCTTGACAGGGAGGAACTATGGCTACACCTTC

V: TRBV6-6
length: 15
size: once
J: TRBJ2-1
D: TRBD2
CDR3: CASSYPGGKGKEQFF
DNA: TGTGCCAGCAGTTACCCGGGGGGGAAGGGGAAGGAGCAGTTCTTC